What follows describes a single T cell receptor (beta chain). What it recognizes is unknown. The table came from immunoSEQ multiplex PCR; TCRdb's copy has only in-frame clones and leaves some out. The sample lists some 11,000 clones; roughly 80% were seen once. V lost 8 bases, J lost 1 base, and 14 bases lay in between. The CDR3 contains 14 residues. Germline CDR1 is SNHLY and CDR2 is FYNNEI. The data originate from a study of PD-1 blockade in classical Hodgkin lymphoma. Study-level points and caveats: Underlying causes for the observed repertoire differences were not defined, possibly disease activity or prior therapy. By C4D1 there was a significant rise in CD4+ TCR diversity but not in CD8+ TCR diversity.

Every one of the patients relapsed after autologous stem cell transplantation (brentuximab vedotin exposure was variable). This clonotype originated in a human donor with classical Hodgkin lymphoma. Source: peripheral blood mononuclear cells (PBMCs), taken before the second cycle of nivolumab. The chain employs TRBV2 and TRBJ1-1; no definite D call. CDR3 nucleotide sequence: TGTGCCAGCGAAGCCCCCAGCCGGAACACTGAAGCTTTCTTT. Amino acids: CASEAPSRNTEAFF.